This T cell receptor beta chain was recovered during a study of cytomegalovirus exposure and HLA in healthy donors. Across the whole study: The same platform used for the roughly 610 first-cohort repertoires was also used for the 100 to 150 validation repertoires, as a later analysis reported.

In germline, CDR1 is SGHTA, CDR2 FQGNSA. CDR3 length: 15 amino acids. The V gene lost 5 bases and the J gene lost 3 bases, with 15 bases spanning the gap. Clones were sequenced by immunoSEQ multiplex PCR, and TCRdb holds only the in-frame ones, with some missing. The sample holds 95,000 to 120,000 clones, 95% seen once. The chain has TRBV7-2 and TRBJ2-3, with D possibly TRBD1 on 5 matching bases. Material: PBMCs. This clonotype originated in a woman aged 18-29 years in good health and CMV-seronegative. Written as DNA, the CDR3 is TGTGCCAGCAGCCACCGGCGCCAGGGAACAGATACGCAGTATTTT. Protein sequence: CASSHRRQGTDTQYF.